This T cell receptor beta chain was sequenced for a study of T cells in Graves' hyperthyroidism and ophthalmopathy. Study-level findings and limits: Prediction of ophthalmopathy progression came a median roughly 6.7 months pre-onset. Most expanded thyroid clonotypes above 0.001 recurred in blood.

Researchers took RNA transcripts and amplified the TCR beta CDR3 regions from them. Primed by the HTBI set, a first-round RT-PCR was run on the TCR CDR3. TCRdb redid the calling of the multiplex PCR reads with MiXCR, one entry per CDR3 protein. This table holds roughly 330,000 distinct CDR3 sequences, 16% found once. V was shortened by 9 bases and J by 5 bases, with 19 bases between the two germline ends. Per the germline V gene, CDR1 is LNHDA and CDR2 is SQIVND (reference sequence). There are 14 residues in the CDR3. As regards this clonotype: Its antigen is unknown.

The chain uses TRBV19 and TRBJ1-1; no firm D call. The clonotype was recovered from a man aged 25 to 40 with Graves' hyperthyroidism. Sequenced material: blood. The DNA for the CDR3 is TGTGCCAGCATCCCTCGGGGTAAGGTTACTGAAGCTTTCTTT. It specifies CASIPRGKVTEAFF.